The sequence of this TCR beta chain was determined in a study of identical twins. As regards this clonotype: Its antigen is still unknown.

Overall study results and limits: For cord blood, abundant beta clonotypes had fewer insertions, unlike memory repertoires, which showed none. Twins' surplus sharing was weaker for beta out-of-frame sequences.

No donor was unhealthy or non-Caucasian. The CDR3 is 12 amino acids. Germline CDR1 SQVTM, CDR2 ANQGSEA. V gave up 7 bases and J gave up 5 bases, with 14 bases separating them. Unique molecular identifiers were present on the cDNA, and a universal primer site came from template switching. TCRdb itself ran the 5' RACE reads through MiXCR, one entry per CDR3 protein. This table holds about 530,000 distinct CDR3 sequences, about 20% found once. Separately, the same data were catalogued under a study of yellow fever vaccine responses in identical twins.

The TCR sequence derives from a woman aged 18-30 years in good health. Material: CD4+ T cells sorted from blood. The genes are TRBV29-1 and TRBJ1-2; TRBD1 is a possible D gene (5 bases). The CDR3 loop reads CSAAGNGYGYTF. The CDR3 coding sequence is TGCAGCGCCGCAGGGAATGGTTATGGCTACACCTTC. The entire variable domain, with the rest obtained from reference TRBV29-1 and TRBJ1-2, is as follows: SAVISQKPSRDICQRGTSLTIQCQVDSQVTMMFWYRQQPGQSLTLIATANQGSEATYESGFVIDKFPISRPNLTFSTLTVSNMSPEDSSIYLCSAAGNGYGYTFGSGTRLTVV.